This T cell receptor beta chain was sequenced for a study of blood T cell repertoires in COVID-19. Study information: The origin of the acute and convalescent COVID-19 samples was the United States, Italy and Spain. Sources were T cells, B-cell-depleted T cells, or PBMCs; the material itself was cDNA or gDNA.

Here immunoSEQ multiplex PCR was the method, and the copy in TCRdb shows in-frame clones only, minus some. The sample contains 150,000 to 250,000 clones, 84% of which appear only once. Between the trimmed V and J ends, which lost 4 bases and 6 bases, there was a span of 18 bases. The CDR3 has 16 amino acids. Germline V gene lookup returns CDR1 KGHDR and CDR2 SFDVKD. This clonotype originated in a middle-aged man who had recovered from COVID-19. The V call is TRBV24-1, the J call TRBJ1-5; D may be TRBD1 (6 bases). Source material: PBMCs or T cells enriched from blood (not recorded which). CDR3 in amino acids: CATSEGHTGIGQPQHF. The CDR3 nucleotides are TGTGCCACCAGTGAAGGCCACACAGGGATCGGTCAGCCCCAGCATTTT.